The T cell receptor beta chain under discussion was sequenced for a study of blood T cell repertoires in COVID-19. Study summary: Specimens from acute and convalescent COVID-19 originated in the United States, Italy and Spain. In each case, the material was cDNA or gDNA derived from T cells, B-cell-depleted T cells, or PBMCs.

Each participant's cohort was designated according to participant-reported clinical history. Methods used by the authors: It was from reference gene primer amplification that nucleated cell counts were estimated. Sequencing was performed with immunoSEQ multiplex PCR; in TCRdb, only in-frame clones are kept and a portion is missing. That table supplies the V and J calls and clone size; D and trimming were determined from the DNA. The sample contains some 320,000 clones, roughly 85% of which appear only once. This CDR3 has 15 amino acids. Trimming shortened V by 2 bases and J by 5 bases, and 15 bases separated the two germline ends. Germline V gene sequence: CDR1 MNHEY, CDR2 SMNVEV (reference sequence).

This receptor was taken from a woman in her twenties or thirties who had been exposed to COVID-19. Sequenced input: PBMCs or T cells enriched from blood (not recorded which). This chain uses TRBV27 with TRBJ2-5; weak D call: TRBD2 (7 bases). The CDR3 protein is CASSLGGGPLETQYF. The CDR3 DNA is TGTGCCAGCAGTTTAGGGGGGGGGCCTCTGGAGACCCAGTACTTC.